The 9 T cell receptor beta chains below come from one sample, sequenced in a study of neoadjuvant anti-PD-1 for oral cavity cancer. Sample time point: after neoadjuvant nivolumab, at surgical resection. The assay was immunoSEQ multiplex PCR, and TCRdb's table has in-frame clones only and misses some. This sample yields 9,500 to 10,000 clones, of which 61% are seen a single time; about 4.8% belongs to the top ten. The material sequenced was PBMCs, taken after nivolumab (anti-PD-1) treatment. These receptors originate from a person between 40 and 85 years old with oral cavity squamous cell carcinoma.

The rearrangement links TRBV29-1 to TRBJ1-2, with no clear D. Germline assignment: CDR1 SQVTM and CDR2 ANQGSEA. The V end was cut by 5 bases, the J end by 4 bases, with 11 bases between. There are 12 residues in the CDR3. The CDR3 coding sequence is TGCAGCGTTCCTCGAGGTTCCTATGGCTACACCTTC. Amino acids: CSVPRGSYGYTF.

The rearrangement joins TRBV6-1 to TRBJ1-2, with a possible D match to TRBD1 (5 bases). Germline CDR1 and CDR2: MNHNS and SASEGT. Trimming stripped 5 bases from V and 4 bases from J, with 17 bases between. The CDR3 has 15 residues. The CDR3 coding sequence is TGTGCCAGCAGTCAAAGAGGGGACTCTTTCTATGGCTACACCTTC. Translation gives CASSQRGDSFYGYTF.

The chain joins TRBV14 to TRBJ1-1, with D possibly TRBD1 on 5 matching bases. The germline V gene has CDR1 SGHDN and CDR2 FVKESK. Trimming removed 3 bases at V and 9 bases at J, with 17 bases between. The CDR3 is 14 residues long. The CDR3 nucleotides are TGTGCCAGCAGCCACGGCCAGGGAAGGGCTAAAGCTTTCTTT. Protein product: CASSHGQGRAKAFF.

The chain uses TRBV5-6 and TRBJ2-2; possibly TRBD2 for D (6 bases). The CDR3 loop spans 16 amino acids. V lost 3 bases, J lost 6 bases, and 18 bases lay in between. CDR1 is SGHDT and CDR2 is YYEEEE in the germline V gene. CDR3 DNA: TGTGCCAGCAGCTGGACGGGAGTTCGGGTGGCCGGGGAGCTGTTTTTT. It encodes CASSWTGVRVAGELFF.

Only one count was recorded for this clone. This chain uses TRBV6-5 with TRBJ1-5, with 9 bases matching TRBD1. This CDR3 is 14 amino acids long. Germline trimming cut 5 bases from V and 7 bases from J; bases unmatched to any gene: 6. Germline CDR1 MNHEY, CDR2 SVGAGI. The CDR3 loop is CASSPDRGRQPQHF. CDR3 coding DNA: TGTGCCAGCAGTCCGGACAGGGGAAGACAGCCCCAGCATTTT.

This clone was seen a few times. This chain links TRBV5-1 with TRBJ1-2; D is uncertain. Germline V lookup: CDR1 SGHRS, CDR2 YFSETQ. The CDR3 runs 13 residues. V lost 1 base and J lost 4, with 8 bases in between. The CDR3 loop reads CASSLTSGYGYTF. In DNA, the CDR3 is TGCGCCAGCAGCTTGACGTCCGGCTATGGCTACACCTTC.

The rearrangement joins TRBV7-9 to TRBJ2-5; D tentatively reads TRBD1 or TRBD2 (5 bases each). Germline V gene lookup returns CDR1 SEHNR and CDR2 FQNEAQ (reference sequence). Trimming left V 5 bases short and J 1 base short, with 17 bases between. This CDR3 contains 16 residues. CDR3: CASSPRGPQIQETQYF. The DNA of the CDR3 is TGTGCCAGCAGCCCCCGGGGCCCACAGATCCAAGAGACCCAGTACTTC.

V and J are TRBV11-3 and TRBJ2-5; D is perhaps TRBD2 (5 bases). Trimming removed 1 base from V and 1 base from J, with 7 bases in between. Germline V gene sequence: CDR1 SGHNT, CDR2 YENEEA. The CDR3 runs to 14 residues. The CDR3: CASSLGGSQETQYF. The DNA for the CDR3 is TGTGCCAGCAGCTTAGGTGGGAGCCAAGAGACCCAGTACTTC.

The chain carries TRBV29-1 and TRBJ2-2, with D perhaps matching TRBD1 or TRBD2 (5 bases each). The V end lost 8 bases, the J end lost 1 base, and 8 bases lay between the germline ends. The germline V gene encodes CDR1 SQVTM and CDR2 ANQGSEA. This CDR3 has 12 residues. The CDR3 coding sequence is TGCAGCACGGGACGGAACACCGGGGAGCTGTTTTTT. Its translation is CSTGRNTGELFF.